This T cell receptor beta chain originates from a study of blood T cell repertoires in COVID-19. Study-level information: The United States, Italy and Spain supplied acute and convalescent COVID-19 samples. T cells, B-cell-depleted T cells, or PBMCs provided the cDNA or gDNA that served as material.

Germline CDR1 reads SGHDT; CDR2 reads YYEEEE. The V and J ends lost 4 bases and 5 bases, in that order; junction bases with no gene match: 6. CDR3 length equals 16 residues. Clones were read by immunoSEQ multiplex PCR, and TCRdb kept only the in-frame ones, dropping some. The table includes more than 250,000 clones, approximately 85% detected once. The sequencing input was peripheral blood. The chain has TRBV5-6 and TRBJ2-4, with TRBD2 identical over 13 bases. The source of this sequence is a man aged 45-65 years with active or convalescent COVID-19. In nucleotides, the CDR3 is TGTGCCAGCAGCAGAGGGACTAGCGGGGTGGAAAACATTCAGTACTTC. The encoded protein is CASSRGTSGVENIQYF.